A selection of T cell receptor beta chains follows, all from one sample in a study of T cell repertoires and HLA-DP antigens. Sequenced by immunoSEQ multiplex PCR; TCRdb stores in-frame clones only, minus some. In the table there are about 120,000 clones, nearly 95% of which are singletons. What these receptors recognize is not known. Sequencing was done on a sample of CD4+ T cells from PBMCs. The receptors were gathered from a woman aged 18-29 years in good health and CMV-seronegative. CDR3s leave out the opening cysteine and the closing phenylalanine or tryptophan. Clone size is shown for a subset of rows, as once, few, many or a class of expanded clone.

v_gene	abundance	j_gene	CDR3aa
TRBV27	NA	TRBJ2-6	ASSPLPQGAIGPGANVLT
TRBV5-1	once	TRBJ2-2	ASSFLPGQGLDANTGELF
TRBV7-9	NA	TRBJ2-5	ASSLSGGLAGDSRGTQY
TRBV5-8	NA	TRBJ1-5	ASSLGSGQVRGQPQH
TRBV28	NA	TRBJ1-5	ASSPDRGGGQPQH
TRBV4-3	NA	TRBJ1-2	ASSQQTGLSNYGYT
TRBV5-6	NA	TRBJ1-6	ASSHRGPSSPLH
TRBV6-5	once	TRBJ2-3	ASRRTSGGADTQY
TRBV19	NA	TRBJ1-3	ASKEWGEQNTIY
TRBV7-2	NA	TRBJ2-6	ASSLGQPPSSGANVLT
TRBV5-4	NA	TRBJ1-6	ASTIGAGYNSPLH
TRBV5-1	few	TRBJ1-1	ASSPRGMNTEAF
TRBV7-2	once	TRBJ2-5	ASSLVAGGKWETQY
TRBV4-1	once	TRBJ1-4	ASRRSGDIEKLF
TRBV19	NA	TRBJ1-2	ASSISGNYGYT
TRBV5-1	NA	TRBJ2-3	ASSARGTGRY